This passage covers 6 T cell receptor beta chains from one sample sequenced in a study of T cell responses to AZD1222 COVID-19 vaccine. The assay was immunoSEQ multiplex PCR, and TCRdb's table has in-frame clones only and misses some. This sample has approximately 160,000 clones, with about 87% found just once. The sequences come from peripheral blood, collected on day 0 of AZD1222 vaccination. The receptor source for this set is an adult in good health.

The genes are TRBV9 and TRBJ2-2, with a possible D match to TRBD2 (5 bases). V was shortened by 0 bases and J by 5 bases, with 11 bases between the two germline ends. CDR1 and CDR2 from the germline V gene are SGDLS and YYNGEE. The CDR3 is 15 amino acids. Here the CDR3 reads CASSVGGSPTGELFF. DNA of the CDR3: TGTGCCAGCAGCGTAGGTGGGAGTCCAACCGGGGAGCTGTTTTTT.

The chain has TRBV6-5 and TRBJ1-6; 9 positions match TRBD1. This CDR3 spans 15 amino acids. With V trimmed by 5 bases and J by 5 bases, 4 bases remained unmatched. Germline CDR1 and CDR2: MNHEY and SVGAGI. For the CDR3, the DNA is TGTGCCAGCAGTCCGACAGGGGGGAATAATTCACCCCTCCACTTT. Translated: CASSPTGGNNSPLHF.

The CDR3 DNA reads TGTGCCAGCAGGGGGGTTTCCTACGAGCAGTACTTC. Residues: CASRGVSYEQYF. This sequence joins TRBV27 and TRBJ2-7; D could derive from TRBD1 or TRBD2 (5 bases each). CDR1 and CDR2 (germline): MNHEY, SMNVEV (reference sequence). The germline V and J ends were trimmed by 6 bases and 1 base, with 7 bases remaining between them. CDR3 length: 12 amino acids.

The CDR3, as DNA: TGTGCCAGCAGTTCTCTAGCGGGGCAAAGCACCGGGGAGCTGTTTTTT. Protein product: CASSSLAGQSTGELFF. The V gene is TRBV6-5, the J gene TRBJ2-2; 9 nucleotides align to TRBD2. The CDR3 length is 16 residues. Germline CDR1 is MNHEY and CDR2 is SVGAGI. Trimming at V came to 4 bases and at J to 4 bases, leaving 7 bases not matched to a gene.

CDR3 loop: CSVAARTANTGELFF. The CDR3 nucleotides are TGCAGCGTCGCGGCCCGGACGGCGAACACCGGGGAGCTGTTTTTT. The chain links TRBV29-1 to TRBJ2-2; no reliable D call. V was pared by 6 bases and J by 0 bases, with 14 bases between. The V gene's germline CDR1 is SQVTM and CDR2 ANQGSEA. The CDR3 is made up of 15 amino acids.

CDR3 sequence: CASSYYRGRSTEAFF. In DNA form, the CDR3 reads TGTGCCAGCAGCTATTACAGGGGGCGTAGCACTGAAGCTTTCTTT. The chain uses TRBV5-4 and TRBJ1-1; TRBD1 matches 9 bases. J lost 4 bases, V lost 3 bases, and 7 bases had no gene match. The CDR3 extends over 15 amino acids. Germline-derived CDR1 and CDR2 are SGHNT and YYREEE (reference sequence).